The sequence of this T cell receptor (beta chain) was determined in a study of cytomegalovirus exposure and HLA in healthy donors. Each donor was nominally healthy when sampled (though unrecorded immune exposures were likely). 60 Vbeta and 13 Jbeta primers were used in PCR. The data were produced by immunoSEQ multiplex PCR, yet TCRdb's version contains in-frame clones alone and is incomplete. Counted here are 120,000 or so clones, 70% to 75% occurring once; the ten biggest clones make up around 3.7%. General study points: A link between a missense DCLRE1C variant and TCR beta V- and J-gene trimming emerged from a later analysis.

V trimming: 3 bases; J trimming: 4 bases; junction bases outside the gene matches: 8. This CDR3 is 17 amino acids long. CDR1 and CDR2 from the germline V gene are ENHRY and SYGVKD. On this clone itself: Its antigen is as yet unknown.

The sequencing sample was made of PBMCs. The chain couples TRBV10-3 to TRBJ2-3; 12 bases line up with TRBD2. The sequence was collected from a woman aged 40-49 years in good health and CMV-seronegative. This CDR3 is CAISDPLPSGRADTQYF. CDR3 DNA: TGTGCCATCAGTGACCCCCTTCCTAGCGGGAGGGCAGATACGCAGTATTTT.